The present TCR beta chain was sequenced within a study of a mutant IDH1 vaccine in newly diagnosed glioma. Across the study: Treated patients had a mean age of 40.4 years and a roughly 60% male, 37.5% female split. Radiotherapy, temozolomide, or both had been given previously, and both were given to most. Study conclusions and caveats: Altogether, 85% to 95% of patients exhibited vaccine-induced immune responses.

Indicated time point: week 11, during vaccination. Vaccination comprised doses that each held 300 ug of mutant IDH1 20-mer peptide, plus topical imiquimod. This clone showed up just a few times. Its matching antigen is unknown. Germline lookup yields CDR1 MNHEY and CDR2 SVGAGI. The CDR3 totals 15 residues. With 0 bases removed from V and 5 bases from J, the gap between germline ends came to 14 bases. This table comes from immunoSEQ multiplex PCR, and its TCRdb copy is limited to in-frame clones, with some not included. This sample has about 130,000 clones, with around three quarters found just once. The chain carries TRBV6-5 and TRBJ2-7; D might be TRBD1 (5 bases). The source is a man between 40 and 49 years old with glioma. Source: PBMCs, taken from a glioma patient whose treatment included an IDH1 peptide vaccine. The CDR3 DNA reads TGTGCCAGCAGTTACTCAGGGGATGCTGGTGACGAGCAGTACTTC. Encoded protein: CASSYSGDAGDEQYF.